This entry lists 18 T cell receptor beta chains sequenced from one sample in a study of CD8 T cells in Susac syndrome. Random hexamers primed reverse transcription of about 0.45 to 1 ug RNA. TCRdb ran MiXCR on the immunoSEQ multiplex PCR reads and lists one entry per CDR3 protein. Found here are about 52,000 distinct CDR3 sequences, 93% of them singletons; the top ten hold around 0.55%. What was sequenced was CD8+ T cells from PBMCs. Receptors originate from a human donor with multiple sclerosis.

This sequence joins TRBV20-1 and TRBJ1-2; D is perhaps TRBD1 (6 bases). CDR3 length: 15 amino acids. Trimming left V 2 bases short and J 4 bases short, with 17 bases between. Germline V gene sequence: CDR1 DFQATT, CDR2 SNEGSKA (reference sequence). The chain's CDR3 is CSARSGQSDVYGYTF. CDR3 DNA: TGCAGTGCTAGATCCGGACAGTCCGATGTCTATGGCTACACCTTC.

The rearrangement uses TRBV11-1 and TRBJ2-2, with 14 bases matching TRBD2. The J segment lost 6 bases and the V segment lost 4 bases, leaving 16 bases of the junction unmatched. This CDR3 region has 20 residues. CDR1 is SGHAT and CDR2 is FQDESV in the germline V gene (reference sequence). The CDR3 coding sequence is TGTGCCAGCAGCTCTCTCCCGGGACTAGCGGGGGCCCCGTTACCCGGGGAGCTGTTTTTT. Translating it yields CASSSLPGLAGAPLPGELFF. The full variable domain, in which reference TRBV11-1 and TRBJ2-2 provide the parts outside the CDR3, is EAEVAQSPRYKITEKSQAVAFWCDPISGHATLYWYRQILGQGPELLVQFQDESVVDDSQLPKDRFSAERLKGVDSTLKIQPAELGDSAMYLCASSSLPGLAGAPLPGELFFGEGSRLTVL.

The gene calls are TRBV27 and TRBJ1-2, with D uncertain. The CDR3 contains 11 residues. Germline V CDR1 and CDR2: MNHEY, SMNVEV (reference sequence). The V and J ends lost 8 bases and 5 bases respectively, with 9 bases between them. CDR3 DNA sequence: TGTGCCAGCCGAAGTTGGTATGGCTACACCTTC. This sequence encodes CASRSWYGYTF.

This clonotype was observed a few times. This chain joins TRBV7-9 and TRBJ2-7; 12 bases match TRBD1. The CDR3 consists of 15 residues. Losses at the gene ends were 5 bases for V and 3 bases for J; bases not matched to a gene: 5. Looked up from germline, CDR1 is SEHNR and CDR2 is FQNEAQ (reference sequence). Here the CDR3 reads CASSPGTGGLYEQYF. CDR3 bases: TGTGCCAGCAGCCCCGGGACAGGGGGCCTCTACGAGCAGTACTTC.

This clonotype was observed a handful of times. The rearrangement uses TRBV19 and TRBJ2-2, with D perhaps matching TRBD2 (6 bases). This CDR3 is 15 amino acids long. Germline values: CDR1 LNHDA, CDR2 SQIVND (reference sequence). V lost 6 bases and J lost 3, with 14 bases in between. The DNA of the CDR3 is TGTGCCAGTAGGGAGGTAGCGGTAGACACCGGGGAGCTGTTTTTT. This codes for CASREVAVDTGELFF.

The chain links TRBV12-3 or TRBV12-4 to TRBJ2-6; the D is unclear. The CDR3 totals 14 residues. Trimming shortened V by 7 bases and J by 2 bases, and 9 bases separated the two germline ends. The CDR3: CASTHTTGANVLTF. The DNA of the CDR3 is TGTGCCAGCACCCACACAACTGGGGCCAACGTCCTGACTTTC.

The J gene is TRBJ1-2, the V gene TRBV13, with a possible D match to TRBD1 (5 bases). Germline lookup yields CDR1 PRHDT and CDR2 FYEKMQ (reference sequence). Deletions cut 5 bases from V and 4 bases from J, with 14 bases between. The CDR3 has 14 amino acids. The CDR3 protein is CASSLGTGTYGYTF. Written as DNA, the CDR3 is TGTGCCAGCAGCCTGGGGACGGGAACCTATGGCTACACCTTC.

CDR3 loop: CASSSPEDYNSPLHF. The CDR3 DNA reads TGTGCCAGCAGCTCTCCAGAGGATTATAATTCACCCCTCCACTTT. The chain links TRBV7-9 to TRBJ1-6; D call uncertain. Trimming stripped 4 bases from V and 4 bases from J, with 11 bases between. The CDR3 is 15 amino acids. The germline V gene has CDR1 SEHNR and CDR2 FQNEAQ (reference sequence).

V gene TRBV28 combines with J gene TRBJ1-2; D ambiguous. CDR1 is MDHEN, CDR2 SYDVKM, per germline. The V and J ends lost 0 bases and 6 bases respectively, with 14 bases between them. This CDR3 is built from 15 residues. Written as DNA, the CDR3 is TGTGCCAGCAGTTTATGGAGTCTCGAAGGGAATGGCTACACCTTC. Translated, it gives CASSLWSLEGNGYTF.

This rearrangement joins TRBV3-1 to TRBJ1-2; unclear D gene. The germline V gene has CDR1 LGHDT and CDR2 YNNKEL (reference sequence). V was trimmed by 0 bases and J by 4 bases, leaving 12 bases between them. The length of the CDR3 is 15 residues. The CDR3 nucleotides read TGTGCCAGCAGCCAAGAACTGGGATCTCCCTATGGCTACACCTTC. It specifies CASSQELGSPYGYTF.

This chain uses TRBV6-4 with TRBJ2-3; 12 nucleotides line up with TRBD2. This CDR3 contains 15 residues. Germline V lookup: CDR1 MRHNA, CDR2 SNTAGT. The junction had 0 bases not matched to a gene; V was cut back by 4 bases and J by 1 base. The CDR3: CASSGTSGGTDTQYF. CDR3 nucleotides: TGTGCCAGCAGTGGGACTAGCGGGGGCACAGATACGCAGTATTTT.

The chain employs TRBV4-3 and TRBJ2-6; D unresolved. The CDR3 is 16 residues long. Germline assignment: CDR1 LGHNA and CDR2 YSLEER. V was pared by 4 bases and J by 1 base, with 11 bases between. The DNA of the CDR3 is TGCGCCAGCAGCCTCTATGTCGCATCTGGGGCCAACGTCCTGACTTTC. It yields the protein CASSLYVASGANVLTF.

The V call is TRBV10-1, the J call TRBJ2-7, with 7 nucleotides matching TRBD1. Per the germline V gene, CDR1 is WNHNN and CDR2 is SYGVQD (reference sequence). V gave up 3 bases and J gave up 6 bases; unmatched junction bases: 8. The CDR3 is 14 residues long. The CDR3 DNA reads TGCGCCAGCAGTGATCGGACTCGGGACAGCGAGCAGTACTTC. Translated, it gives CASSDRTRDSEQYF.

The chain couples TRBV12-3 or TRBV12-4 to TRBJ2-5; 12 bases are shared with TRBD2. Trimming took 5 bases from V and 5 from J; bases not matched to a gene: 21. The CDR3 sequence is 20 residues long. This CDR3 is CASSPRLAGALITVHETQYF. The CDR3 nucleotides read TGTGCCAGCAGTCCCCGACTAGCGGGGGCCTTGATCACAGTGCATGAGACCCAGTACTTC.

J is TRBJ1-2 and V is TRBV4-1; D possibly corresponds to TRBD1 (5 bases). The ends were cut back, 0 bases at V and 8 bases at J, with 13 bases in the middle. Germline CDR1 and CDR2: MGHRA and YSYEKL. The CDR3 has 14 amino acids. The CDR3 spells CASSQDSGERGYTF. DNA for the CDR3: TGCGCCAGCAGCCAAGATTCGGGGGAAAGGGGCTACACCTTC.

The rearrangement uses TRBV19 and TRBJ2-1; tentative D call: TRBD2 (7 bases). Germline loops: CDR1 LNHDA, CDR2 SQIVND (reference sequence). CDR3 length: 15 residues. V lost 4 bases to trimming and J lost 8 bases, with 18 bases between them. CDR3 in DNA: TGTGCCAGTAGTAGCGGGGGCCTCCGGGGAGATGAGCAGTTCTTC. It yields the protein CASSSGGLRGDEQFF.

The V call is TRBV20-1, the J call TRBJ2-7; TRBD2 is a possible D gene (5 bases). The V end lost 3 bases, the J end lost 0 bases, and 12 bases lay between the germline ends. The CDR3 covers 14 residues. Germline CDR1 reads DFQATT; CDR2 reads SNEGSKA (reference sequence). In DNA form, the CDR3 reads TGCAGTGCTAGGGGTATTCGGGGCTCCTACGAGCAGTACTTC. Translated, it gives CSARGIRGSYEQYF.

The chain is built from TRBV5-6 and TRBJ2-7; 9 positions agree with TRBD1. V lost 4 bases and J lost 0; bases outside the gene matches: 2. The CDR3 sequence is 14 residues long. Germline assignment: CDR1 SGHDT and CDR2 YYEEEE. CDR3 DNA sequence: TGTGCCAGCAGCGCGGGACAGGGCTCCTACGAGCAGTACTTC. It yields the protein CASSAGQGSYEQYF.